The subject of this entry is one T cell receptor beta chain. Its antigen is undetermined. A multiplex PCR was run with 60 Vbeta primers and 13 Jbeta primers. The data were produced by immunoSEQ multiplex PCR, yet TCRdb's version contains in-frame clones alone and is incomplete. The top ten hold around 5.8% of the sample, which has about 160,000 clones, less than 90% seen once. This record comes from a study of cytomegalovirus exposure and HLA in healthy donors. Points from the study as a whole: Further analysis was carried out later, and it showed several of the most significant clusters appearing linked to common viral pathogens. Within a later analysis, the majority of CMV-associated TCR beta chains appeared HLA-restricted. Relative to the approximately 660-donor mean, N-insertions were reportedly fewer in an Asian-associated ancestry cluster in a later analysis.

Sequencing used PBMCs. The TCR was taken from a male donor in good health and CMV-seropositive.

The CDR3 here is CASSEAGTGTRTNYGYTF. CDR3 nucleotides: TGTGCCAGCAGTGAAGCCGGGACAGGGACGAGAACTAACTATGGCTACACCTTC. This chain uses TRBV6-1 with TRBJ1-2; 9 bases agree with TRBD1. The length of the CDR3 is 18 residues. Unmatched junction bases numbered 8, after V lost 0 bases and J lost 0 bases. Germline V gene sequence: CDR1 MNHNS, CDR2 SASEGT.